Sequencing of this TCR beta chain was carried out in a study of monozygotic twins with inflammatory bowel disease. Study-wide findings and caveats: Limited statistical power may explain no repertoire similarity difference between concordant and discordant twins.

The CDR3 contains 15 residues. Per germline, CDR1 ENHRY and CDR2 SYGVKD. Using the 5' RACE reads, TCRdb records one entry per CDR3 protein without DNA. The listing contains approximately 330,000 distinct CDR3 sequences. Concerning this clonotype: The antigen remains unidentified.

The sample was blood. The chain employs TRBV10-3 and TRBJ1-3. The TCR originated in a human donor with ulcerative colitis or Crohn's disease, or a healthy co-twin of an affected twin (not recorded which). The CDR3 here is CAISEIGTSGNTIYF.